This entry lists 26 T cell receptor beta chains sequenced from one sample in a study of cytomegalovirus exposure and HLA in healthy donors. 13 Jbeta primers and 60 Vbeta primers were used for the PCR. TCRdb's copy holds only in-frame clones and misses some; the assay was immunoSEQ multiplex PCR. Recorded here are about 54,000 clones; the top ten clones represent approximately 6.8%. What was sequenced was PBMCs. These receptors came from a woman between 40 and 55 years old in good health and CMV-seronegative.

The genes are TRBV9 and TRBJ2-5; 11 nucleotides agree with TRBD2. The CDR3 is made up of 15 amino acids. The germline V gene has CDR1 SGDLS and CDR2 YYNGEE. Germline trimming cut 4 bases from V and 4 bases from J; bases unmatched to any gene: 6. The CDR3 spells CASSPGTSGGETQYF. In DNA, the CDR3 is TGTGCCAGCAGCCCAGGGACTAGCGGCGGAGAGACCCAGTACTTC.

The genes are TRBV5-1 and TRBJ2-5, with 8 bases fitting TRBD1. CDR1 is SGHRS and CDR2 is YFSETQ in the germline V gene. The CDR3 loop spans 14 amino acids. V was clipped by 3 bases and J by 3 bases; unmatched bases: 4. CDR3 region: CASSWGQEKETQYF. CDR3 bases: TGCGCCAGCAGCTGGGGACAGGAGAAAGAGACCCAGTACTTC.

In regard to this clone: Other DNA sequences within the sample encode an identical CDR3. The rearrangement joins TRBV29-1 to TRBJ1-1, with D possibly matching TRBD1 (5 bases). Germline CDR1 SQVTM, CDR2 ANQGSEA. The CDR3 runs to 13 residues. Trimming cost V 4 bases and J 6 bases, with 15 bases left between them. The CDR3, as DNA: TGCAGCGTTGTTCCAACCGCGGGGGCTGAAGCTTTCTTT. It yields the protein CSVVPTAGAEAFF.

The chain carries TRBV28 and TRBJ2-7; a weak D match, TRBD1 (6 bases). V shed 6 bases and J shed 4 bases, with 13 bases lying between them. The CDR3 is 13 residues long. Germline assignment: CDR1 MDHEN and CDR2 SYDVKM. CDR3 DNA: TGTGCCAGCAGCTCGGGACATCAATACGAGCAGTACTTC. Protein product: CASSSGHQYEQYF.

This chain uses TRBV4-3 with TRBJ2-2; TRBD2 is a possible D gene (5 bases). From germline, CDR1 is LGHNA and CDR2 YSLEER. V dropped 7 bases and J dropped 5 bases, with 14 bases sitting between them. The CDR3 length is 14 residues. CDR3 DNA sequence: TGCGCCAGCAACCCACAGCCGGGGACCGGGGAGCTGTTTTTT. This translates into CASNPQPGTGELFF.

This sequence joins TRBV6-1 and TRBJ2-5, with 7 bases matching TRBD1. The V and J ends lost 6 bases and 3 bases, in that order; junction bases with no gene match: 4. Germline V gene data show CDR1 as MNHNS and CDR2 as SASEGT. CDR3 length equals 13 residues. CDR3 sequence: CASSLTGEETQYF. CDR3 nucleotides: TGTGCCAGCAGCCTCACAGGGGAAGAGACCCAGTACTTC.

The chain combines TRBV15 with TRBJ2-7; D is unresolved. The V gene lost 0 bases and the J gene lost 2 bases, with 8 bases spanning the gap. Germline CDR1 and CDR2: LNHNV and YYDKDF (reference sequence). The CDR3 covers 14 residues. The CDR3 region has the DNA TGTGCCACCAGCAGAGATGTCGGTGCCTACGAGCAGTACTTC. This gives the protein CATSRDVGAYEQYF.

This chain connects TRBV28 to TRBJ2-2; 8 bases are a match to TRBD2. Per germline, CDR1 MDHEN and CDR2 SYDVKM. Trimming took 7 bases from V and 1 from J; bases not matched to a gene: 14. The CDR3 is 18 residues long. The CDR3 sequence is CASKSGGAPLGNTGELFF. The CDR3 DNA sequence: TGTGCCAGCAAAAGCGGGGGTGCTCCCTTGGGGAACACCGGGGAGCTGTTTTTT.

The chain joins TRBV29-1 to TRBJ1-2, with 7 bases lining up with TRBD1. This CDR3 is 14 amino acids long. From germline, CDR1 is SQVTM and CDR2 ANQGSEA. V shed 2 bases and J 2 bases; nucleotides not matched to a gene: 5. CDR3 sequence (DNA): TGCAGCGTTGAAAAGACAGGGTCCAACTATGGCTACACCTTC. It specifies CSVEKTGSNYGYTF. The full variable domain, in which reference TRBV29-1 and TRBJ1-2 provide the parts outside the CDR3, is SAVISQKPSRDICQRGTSLTIQCQVDSQVTMMFWYRQQPGQSLTLIATANQGSEATYESGFVIDKFPISRPNLTFSTLTVSNMSPEDSSIYLCSVEKTGSNYGYTFGSGTRLTVV.

The V call is TRBV28, the J call TRBJ1-5; TRBD1 agrees at 7 bases. This CDR3 is built from 14 residues. Per germline, CDR1 MDHEN and CDR2 SYDVKM. After removal of 5 bases from V and 4 bases from J, the junction contained 5 bases not matched to a gene. The CDR3 sequence is CASSPGQENQPQHF. CDR3 DNA sequence: TGTGCCAGCAGTCCTGGACAGGAGAATCAGCCCCAGCATTTT.

This chain joins TRBV6-5 and TRBJ1-1; possibly TRBD1 for D (5 bases). CDR3 length: 15 residues. Germline loops: CDR1 MNHEY, CDR2 SVGAGI. Trimming took off 0 bases at V and 0 bases at J, with 8 bases between the two ends. CDR3 residues: CASSYSMTVNTEAFF. CDR3 DNA: TGTGCCAGCAGTTACTCGATGACAGTGAACACTGAAGCTTTCTTT.

V is TRBV28 and J is TRBJ2-2; 15 bases line up with TRBD2. In germline, CDR1 is MDHEN, CDR2 SYDVKM. This CDR3 contains 16 residues. V trimming: 6 bases; J trimming: 6 bases; junction bases outside the gene matches: 5. CDR3 sequence: CASSLWTSGRAGELFF. CDR3 DNA: TGTGCCAGCAGCCTCTGGACTAGCGGGAGGGCCGGGGAGCTGTTTTTT. Looking up the rest from reference TRBV28 and TRBJ2-2 gives the full variable domain: DVKVTQSSRYLVKRTGEKVFLECVQDMDHENMFWYRQDPGLGLRLIYFSYDVKMKEKGDIPEGYSVSREKKERFSLILESASTNQTSMYLCASSLWTSGRAGELFFGEGSRLTVL.

The rearrangement uses TRBV7-2 and TRBJ2-7; D uncertain. The germline gives CDR1 SGHTA, CDR2 FQGNSA. The CDR3 consists of 15 residues. Trimming removed 5 bases at V and 4 bases at J, with 18 bases between. The CDR3 reads CASSPSLSAGYEQYF. The CDR3 region has the DNA TGTGCCAGCAGCCCCAGTTTGAGCGCCGGATACGAGCAGTACTTC.

The CDR3 protein is CASSELRTDTQYF. Written as DNA, the CDR3 is TGTGCCAGCAGTGAATTGAGGACAGATACGCAGTATTTT. This rearrangement joins TRBV2 to TRBJ2-3; D is uncertain. CDR1 and CDR2 from the germline V gene are SNHLY and FYNNEI. V lost 2 bases, J lost 3 bases, and 6 bases lay in between. The CDR3 spans 13 residues. Variable domain in full (rest from reference TRBV2 and TRBJ2-3): EPEVTQTPSHQVTQMGQEVILRCVPISNHLYFYWYRQILGQKVEFLVSFYNNEISEKSEIFDDQFSVERPDGSNFTLKIRSTKLEDSAMYFCASSELRTDTQYFGPGTRLTVL.

V gene TRBV2 combines with J gene TRBJ1-5; D is uncertain. Per the germline V gene, CDR1 is SNHLY and CDR2 is FYNNEI. Trimming cost V 2 bases and J 0 bases, with 5 bases left between them. This CDR3 comprises 14 residues. The CDR3 DNA reads as TGTGCCAGCAGTGAATCGGTTAGCAATCAGCCCCAGCATTTT. Amino acids: CASSESVSNQPQHF.

The gene calls are TRBV15 and TRBJ1-2; TRBD1 aligns across 9 bases. The CDR3 extends over 15 amino acids. In germline, CDR1 is LNHNV, CDR2 YYDKDF (reference sequence). The ends lost 0 bases at V and 6 bases at J; junction bases unmatched: 5. The CDR3 protein is CATSRDSGQGDGYTF. In DNA, the CDR3 is TGTGCCACCAGCAGAGATTCGGGACAGGGTGATGGCTACACCTTC. Complete variable domain (other parts from reference TRBV15 and TRBJ1-2): DAMVIQNPRYQVTQFGKPVTLSCSQTLNHNVMYWYQQKSSQAPKLLFHYYDKDFNNEADTPDNFQSRRPNTSFCFLDIRSPGLGDTAMYLCATSRDSGQGDGYTFGSGTRLTVV.

This rearrangement joins TRBV18 to TRBJ2-2; TRBD1 agrees at 9 bases. The CDR3 runs to 16 residues. In germline, CDR1 is KGHSH, CDR2 LQKENI. V lost 1 base and J lost 4; bases outside the gene matches: 4. The CDR3 sequence is CASSPLGQGSTGELFF. In nucleotides, the CDR3 is TGTGCCAGCTCACCACTGGGACAGGGTAGCACCGGGGAGCTGTTTTTT.

J is TRBJ2-1 and V is TRBV5-1; TRBD2 aligns across 7 bases. This CDR3 contains 16 residues. Germline V gene sequence: CDR1 SGHRS, CDR2 YFSETQ. V lost 4 bases to trimming and J lost 8 bases; unmatched junction nucleotides: 15. DNA for the CDR3: TGCGCCAGCAGCCTAAGCGGGACGACGCCAAGCGATGAGCAGTTCTTC. Its protein is CASSLSGTTPSDEQFF.

The chain uses TRBV29-1 and TRBJ2-3, with D possibly being TRBD2 (7 bases). The CDR3 covers 15 residues. Per germline, CDR1 SQVTM and CDR2 ANQGSEA. V lost 3 bases and J lost 0, with 13 bases in between. CDR3 sequence reads: CSVEGGAGSTDTQYF. CDR3 in DNA: TGCAGCGTTGAGGGGGGGGCAGGGAGCACAGATACGCAGTATTTT.

The rearrangement joins TRBV11-3 to TRBJ2-3; 8 nucleotides match TRBD1. J was trimmed by 3 bases and V by 3 bases; bases with no gene match: 2. The V gene's germline CDR1 is SGHNT and CDR2 YENEEA. The CDR3 length is 14 residues. This chain's CDR3 is CASSLGQATDTQYF. The DNA of the CDR3 is TGTGCCAGCAGCTTGGGACAGGCGACAGATACGCAGTATTTT.

The CDR3 bases are TGTGCCAGCCGGGAGTTCACAGATACGCAGTATTTT. Amino acids: CASREFTDTQYF. The rearrangement uses TRBV27 and TRBJ2-3, with TRBD2 as a possible D gene (6 bases). CDR3 length: 12 amino acids. Germline values: CDR1 MNHEY, CDR2 SMNVEV (reference sequence). The V end was cut by 8 bases, the J end by 2 bases, with 8 bases between.

This chain uses TRBV4-3 with TRBJ2-7, with 9 nucleotides matching TRBD1. CDR1 LGHNA and CDR2 YSLEER come from the germline V gene. V lost 4 bases to trimming and J lost 0 bases; unmatched junction nucleotides: 4. There are 15 residues in the CDR3. The CDR3 nucleotides are TGCGCCAGCAGCCCTTGGGGACAGGGCTCCTACGAGCAGTACTTC. This sequence encodes CASSPWGQGSYEQYF.

This chain uses TRBV28 with TRBJ1-6; D gene uncertain. Trimming took 5 bases from V and 0 from J, leaving 14 bases between them. This CDR3 contains 17 residues. Germline lookup yields CDR1 MDHEN and CDR2 SYDVKM. The CDR3 region is CASSSILGSSYNSPLHF. In DNA, the CDR3 is TGTGCCAGCAGTAGTATCCTAGGGAGCTCCTATAATTCACCCCTCCACTTT.

The V call is TRBV6-1, the J call TRBJ2-1; TRBD1 agrees at 9 bases. The CDR3 is 14 amino acids. Germline lookup yields CDR1 MNHNS and CDR2 SASEGT. With V trimmed by 6 bases and J by 7 bases, 7 bases remained unmatched. CDR3 loop: CASSTGQGVNEQFF. CDR3 nucleotide sequence: TGTGCCAGCAGCACGGGACAGGGAGTTAATGAGCAGTTCTTC.

This sequence joins TRBV4-2 and TRBJ2-1; perhaps TRBD1 as D (6 bases). The CDR3 runs 18 residues. V was cut by 0 bases and J by 0 bases, with 15 bases left in between. CDR1 is LGHNA, CDR2 YNFKEQ, per germline. The CDR3, as DNA: TGTGCCAGCAGCCAAGATGAGTGGACAGTGATCTCCTACAATGAGCAGTTCTTC. Residues: CASSQDEWTVISYNEQFF.

The chain couples TRBV19 to TRBJ1-6; 9 bases map to TRBD1. Trimming cost V 4 bases and J 8 bases; bases outside gene matches: 15. CDR1 and CDR2 (germline): LNHDA, SQIVND (reference sequence). CDR3 size: 18 residues. Here the CDR3 reads CASSTPRNRGRADSPLHF. In DNA form, the CDR3 reads TGTGCCAGTAGTACACCGCGAAACAGGGGGCGTGCGGATTCACCCCTCCACTTT.